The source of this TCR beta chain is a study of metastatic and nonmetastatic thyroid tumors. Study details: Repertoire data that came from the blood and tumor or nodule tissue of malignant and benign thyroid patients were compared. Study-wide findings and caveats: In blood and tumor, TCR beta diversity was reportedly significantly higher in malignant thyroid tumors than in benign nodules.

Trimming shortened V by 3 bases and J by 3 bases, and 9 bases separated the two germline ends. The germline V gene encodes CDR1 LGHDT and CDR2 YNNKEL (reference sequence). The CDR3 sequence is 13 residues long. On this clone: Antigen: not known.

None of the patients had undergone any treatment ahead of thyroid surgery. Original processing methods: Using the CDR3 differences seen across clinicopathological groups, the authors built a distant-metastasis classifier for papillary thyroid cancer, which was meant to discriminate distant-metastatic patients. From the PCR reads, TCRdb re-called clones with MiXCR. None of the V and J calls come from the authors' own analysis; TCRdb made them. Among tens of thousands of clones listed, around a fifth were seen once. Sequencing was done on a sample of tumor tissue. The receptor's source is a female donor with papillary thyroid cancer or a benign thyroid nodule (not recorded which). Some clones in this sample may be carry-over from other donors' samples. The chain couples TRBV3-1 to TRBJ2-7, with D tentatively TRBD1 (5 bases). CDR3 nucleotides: TGTGCCAGCAGCCAGGGGCAGGGCTACGAGCAGTACTTC. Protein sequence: CASSQGQGYEQYF.